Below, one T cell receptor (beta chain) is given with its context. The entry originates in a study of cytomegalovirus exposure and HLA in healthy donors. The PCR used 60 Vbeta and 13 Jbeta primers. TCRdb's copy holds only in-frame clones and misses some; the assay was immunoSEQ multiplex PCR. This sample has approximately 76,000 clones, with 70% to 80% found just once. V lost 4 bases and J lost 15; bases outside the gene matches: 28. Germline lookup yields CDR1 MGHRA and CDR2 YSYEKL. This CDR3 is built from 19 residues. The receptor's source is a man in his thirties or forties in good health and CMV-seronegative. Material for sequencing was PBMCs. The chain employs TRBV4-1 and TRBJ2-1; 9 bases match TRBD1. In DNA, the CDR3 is TGCGCCAGCAGCCGATCCGCGACACAGACAGGGGGGGTGTTCGCGGGTCCGTTCTTC. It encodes CASSRSATQTGGVFAGPFF.